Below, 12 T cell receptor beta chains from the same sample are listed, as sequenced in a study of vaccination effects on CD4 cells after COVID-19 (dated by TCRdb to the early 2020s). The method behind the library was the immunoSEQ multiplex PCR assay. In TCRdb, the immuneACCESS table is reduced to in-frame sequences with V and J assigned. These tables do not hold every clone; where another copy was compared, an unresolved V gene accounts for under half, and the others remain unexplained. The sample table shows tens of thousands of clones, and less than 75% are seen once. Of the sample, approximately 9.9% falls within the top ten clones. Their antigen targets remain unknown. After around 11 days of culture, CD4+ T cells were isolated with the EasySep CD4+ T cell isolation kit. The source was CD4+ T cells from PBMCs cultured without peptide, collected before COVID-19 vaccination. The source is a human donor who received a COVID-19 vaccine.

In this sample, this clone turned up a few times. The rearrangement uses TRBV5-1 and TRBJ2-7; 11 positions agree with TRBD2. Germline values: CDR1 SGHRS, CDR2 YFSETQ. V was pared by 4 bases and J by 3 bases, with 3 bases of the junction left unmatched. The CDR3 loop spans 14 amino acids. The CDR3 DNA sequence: TGCGCCAGCAGCCGAGGGACTAGCGGCTACGAGCAGTACTTC. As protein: CASSRGTSGYEQYF. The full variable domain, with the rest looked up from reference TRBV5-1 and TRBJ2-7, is KAGVTQTPRYLIKTRGQQVTLSCSPISGHRSVSWYQQTPGQGLQFLFEYFSETQRNKGNFPGRFSGRQFSNSRSEMNVSTLELGDSALYLCASSRGTSGYEQYFGPGTRLTVT.

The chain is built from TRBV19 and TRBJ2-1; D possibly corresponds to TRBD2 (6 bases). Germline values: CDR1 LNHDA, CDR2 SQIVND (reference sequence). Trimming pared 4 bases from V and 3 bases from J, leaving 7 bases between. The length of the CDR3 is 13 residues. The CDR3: CASSNGGYNEQFF. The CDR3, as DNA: TGTGCCAGTAGTAACGGGGGCTACAATGAGCAGTTCTTC.

CDR3 coding DNA: TGTGCCAGCAGCCAAGGAGAAAGTCATGGCTACACCTTC. It is translated as CASSQGESHGYTF. The chain joins TRBV4-2 to TRBJ1-2; no clear D gene. CDR3 length: 13 amino acids. CDR1 is LGHNA and CDR2 is YNFKEQ in the germline V gene. With 1 base removed from V and 6 bases from J, the gap between germline ends came to 9 bases.

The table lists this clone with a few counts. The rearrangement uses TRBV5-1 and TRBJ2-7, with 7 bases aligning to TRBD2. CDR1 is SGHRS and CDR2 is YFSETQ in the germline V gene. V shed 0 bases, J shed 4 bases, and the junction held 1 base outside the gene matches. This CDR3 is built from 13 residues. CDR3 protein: CASSLEGGYEQYF. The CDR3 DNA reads TGCGCCAGCAGCTTGGAGGGAGGGTACGAGCAGTACTTC.

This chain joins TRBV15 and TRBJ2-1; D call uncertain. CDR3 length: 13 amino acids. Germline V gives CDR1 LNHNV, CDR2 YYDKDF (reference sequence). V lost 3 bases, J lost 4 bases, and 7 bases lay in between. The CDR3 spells CATSSGQYNEQFF. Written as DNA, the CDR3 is TGTGCCACCAGCAGCGGGCAATACAATGAGCAGTTCTTC.

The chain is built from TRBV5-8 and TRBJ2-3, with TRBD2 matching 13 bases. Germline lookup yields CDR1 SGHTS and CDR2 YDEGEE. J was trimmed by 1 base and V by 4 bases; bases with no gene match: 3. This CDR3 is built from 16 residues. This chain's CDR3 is CASSPGLAGGTDTQYF. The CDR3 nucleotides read TGTGCCAGCAGCCCAGGACTAGCGGGAGGCACAGATACGCAGTATTTT.

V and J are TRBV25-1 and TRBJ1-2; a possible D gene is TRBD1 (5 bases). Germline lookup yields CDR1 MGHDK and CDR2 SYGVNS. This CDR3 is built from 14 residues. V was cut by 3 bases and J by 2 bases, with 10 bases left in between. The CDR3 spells CASSELGPNYGYTF. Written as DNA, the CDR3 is TGTGCCAGCAGTGAGTTGGGACCGAACTATGGCTACACCTTC.

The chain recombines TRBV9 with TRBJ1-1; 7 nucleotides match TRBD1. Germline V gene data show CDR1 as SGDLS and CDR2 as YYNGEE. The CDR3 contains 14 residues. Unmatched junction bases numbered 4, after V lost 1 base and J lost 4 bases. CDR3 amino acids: CASSVQGGTTEAFF. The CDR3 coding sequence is TGTGCCAGCAGCGTACAGGGGGGAACCACTGAAGCTTTCTTT.

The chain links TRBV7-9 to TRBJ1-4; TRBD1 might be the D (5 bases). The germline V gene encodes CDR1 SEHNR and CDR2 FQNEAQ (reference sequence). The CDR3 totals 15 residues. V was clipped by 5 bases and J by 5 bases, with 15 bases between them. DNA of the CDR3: TGTGCCAGCAGCCGGGACGTCAGCTTAAATGAAAAACTGTTTTTT. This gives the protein CASSRDVSLNEKLFF.

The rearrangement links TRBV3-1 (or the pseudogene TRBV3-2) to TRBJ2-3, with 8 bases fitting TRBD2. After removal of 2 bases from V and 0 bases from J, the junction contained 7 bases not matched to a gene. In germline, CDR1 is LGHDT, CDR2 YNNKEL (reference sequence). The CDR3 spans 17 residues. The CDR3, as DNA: TGTGCCAGCAGCCAACTAGGACTAGCTGCTAGCACAGATACGCAGTATTTT. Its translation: CASSQLGLAASTDTQYF.

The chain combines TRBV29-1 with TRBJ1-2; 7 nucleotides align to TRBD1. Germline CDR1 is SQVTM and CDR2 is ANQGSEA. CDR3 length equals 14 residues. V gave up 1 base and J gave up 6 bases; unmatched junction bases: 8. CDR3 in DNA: TGCAGCGTTGAAGGGGACAGAGCGCAGGATGGCTACACCTTC. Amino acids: CSVEGDRAQDGYTF.

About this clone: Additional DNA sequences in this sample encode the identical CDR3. For the CDR3, the DNA is TGTGCCAGCAGTTCGTACCAAGAGACCCAGTACTTC. Protein sequence: CASSSYQETQYF. J is TRBJ2-5 and V is TRBV11-2; D remains ambiguous. Germline CDR1 and CDR2: SGHAT and FQNNGV. The V end lost 6 bases, the J end lost 0 bases, and 5 bases lay between the germline ends. This CDR3 is 12 amino acids long. Filled out from reference TRBV11-2 and TRBJ2-5, the complete variable domain reads EAGVAQSPRYKIIEKRQSVAFWCNPISGHATLYWYQQILGQGPKLLIQFQNNGVVDDSQLPKDRFSAERLKGVDSTLKIQPAKLEDSAVYLCASSSYQETQYFGPGTRLLVL.